This T cell receptor beta chain was sequenced for a study of blood T cells in healthy people across ages. Trimming cost V 3 bases and J 5 bases; bases outside gene matches: 5. Per the germline V gene, CDR1 is MNHNS and CDR2 is SASEGT. The CDR3 totals 14 residues. For the second PCR, which ran for roughly 7 to 11 cycles, a sample-barcoded 5' primer and a J-beta primer mix were used. Template switching added a 12-random-nucleotide identifier to every cDNA molecule. Each CDR3 protein is one row after TCRdb ran MiXCR on the 5' RACE reads. The table records about 900,000 distinct CDR3 sequences, about 62% of them present only once. Broader study findings: There was a strong correlation between TCR beta diversity and naive T cell percentage.

This clonotype was counted a single time. Its antigen is not identified. The chain is built from TRBV6-1 and TRBJ2-5; 8 bases map to TRBD1. This TCR was sampled from a man aged 25 to 40 in good health. Specimen: blood. This CDR3 is CASSDLRGLETQYF. Here the CDR3 DNA reads TGTGCCAGCAGTGATCTCAGGGGGCTGGAGACCCAGTACTTC.